This T cell receptor (beta chain) derives from a study of T cell repertoires in cytomegalovirus infection. Study in general: The public TCR beta signatures pointed to both CMV infection and matching HLA type. Study-wide points: HLA-C-restricted CMV clonotypes gave the most frequent clonotype in two of eight donors.

Germline-derived CDR1 and CDR2 are SGHDN and FVKESK. V shed 6 bases and J shed 4 bases, with 21 bases lying between them. The CDR3 has 16 residues. This clonotype was seen repeatedly, ten times or more. No antigen is known for it. One entry per CDR3 protein, called by TCRdb with MiXCR from the reads. This table holds roughly 230,000 distinct CDR3 sequences, about 15% found once. The source is a human donor in good health (CMV status not recorded). Some clones in this sample may be carry-over from other donors' samples. Specimen: CD8+ T cells from PBMCs. The chain is built from TRBV14 and TRBJ1-2; no firm D call. DNA for the CDR3: TGTGCCAGCAGTCCCACCACATCCGCAGAGACCTATGGCTACACCTTC. Translating gives CASSPTTSAETYGYTF.